In this sample, the clone carrying this TCR beta chain turned up a few times. This sample is drawn from a study of blood T cells in healthy people across ages. The use of a sample-barcoded 5' primer and a J-beta primer mix characterized a second PCR of roughly 7 to 11 cycles. Each cDNA molecule was tagged by a template-switch adaptor that had 12 random nucleotides. TCRdb analysed the 5' RACE reads with MiXCR anew, one entry per CDR3 protein. In the table there are about 1.6 million distinct CDR3 sequences, about 31% of which are singletons. The V and J ends lost 2 bases and 0 bases, in that order; junction bases with no gene match: 8. Germline V gives CDR1 SQVTM, CDR2 ANQGSEA. The CDR3 consists of 16 residues. The study recruited healthy Caucasian donors from Russia who were aged about 6 to 90. There were at least 6 micrograms of total RNA extracted from every sample.

The clonotype originates from a woman in her 30s in good health. The specimen was blood. The chain recombines TRBV29-1 with TRBJ2-3; 7 nucleotides align to TRBD1. CDR3 in amino acids: CSVELRDSPSTDTQYF. As DNA, the CDR3 is TGCAGCGTTGAATTACGGGACAGTCCTAGCACAGATACGCAGTATTTT.